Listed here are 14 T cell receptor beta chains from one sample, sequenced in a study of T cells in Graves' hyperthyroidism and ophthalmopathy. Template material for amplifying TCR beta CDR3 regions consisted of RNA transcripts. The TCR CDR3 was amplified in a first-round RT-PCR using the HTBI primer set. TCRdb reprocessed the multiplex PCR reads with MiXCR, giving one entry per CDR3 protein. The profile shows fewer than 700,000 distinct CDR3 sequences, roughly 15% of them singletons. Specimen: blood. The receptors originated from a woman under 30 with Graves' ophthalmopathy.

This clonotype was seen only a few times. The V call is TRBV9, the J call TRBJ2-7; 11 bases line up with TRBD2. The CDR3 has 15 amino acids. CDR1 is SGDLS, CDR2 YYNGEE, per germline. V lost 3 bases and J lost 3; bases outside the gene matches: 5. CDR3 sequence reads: CASSAAGTSGYEQYF. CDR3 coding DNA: TGTGCCAGCAGCGCCGCGGGGACTAGCGGCTACGAGCAGTACTTC.

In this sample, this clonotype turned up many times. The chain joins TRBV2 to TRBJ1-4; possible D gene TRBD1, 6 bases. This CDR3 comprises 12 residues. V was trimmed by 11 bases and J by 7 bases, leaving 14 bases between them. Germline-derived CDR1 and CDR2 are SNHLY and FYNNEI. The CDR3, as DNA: TGTGCCGGGCACAGGGATGGTGAAAAACTGTTTTTT. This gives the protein CAGHRDGEKLFF.

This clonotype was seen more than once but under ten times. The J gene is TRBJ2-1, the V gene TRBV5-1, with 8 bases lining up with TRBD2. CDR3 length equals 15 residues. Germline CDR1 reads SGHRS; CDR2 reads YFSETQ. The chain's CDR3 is CATMEGGLAGNEQFF. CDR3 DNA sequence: TGCGCTACCATGGAGGGAGGACTAGCAGGTAATGAGCAGTTCTTC.

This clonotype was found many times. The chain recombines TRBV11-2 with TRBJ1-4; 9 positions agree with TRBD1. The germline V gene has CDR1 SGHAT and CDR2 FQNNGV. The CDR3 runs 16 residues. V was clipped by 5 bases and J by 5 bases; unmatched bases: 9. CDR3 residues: CASSPYPGTGNEKLFF. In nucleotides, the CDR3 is TGTGCCAGCAGCCCATACCCCGGGACAGGGAATGAAAAACTGTTTTTT.

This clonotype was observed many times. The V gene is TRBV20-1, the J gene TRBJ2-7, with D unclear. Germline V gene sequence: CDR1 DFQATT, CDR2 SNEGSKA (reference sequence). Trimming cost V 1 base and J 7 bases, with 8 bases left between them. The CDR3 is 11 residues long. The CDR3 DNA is TGCAGTGCTAGAGTCGATGGGGAGCAGTACTTC. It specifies CSARVDGEQYF.

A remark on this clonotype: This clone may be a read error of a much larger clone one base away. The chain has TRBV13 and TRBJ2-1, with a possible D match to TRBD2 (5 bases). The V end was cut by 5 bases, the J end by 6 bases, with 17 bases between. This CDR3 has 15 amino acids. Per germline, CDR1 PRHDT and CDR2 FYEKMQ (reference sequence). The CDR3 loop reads CASSPQGGTCNEQFF. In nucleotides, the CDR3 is TGTGCCAGCAGCCCGCAAGGAGGAACCTGCAATGAGCAGTTCTTC.

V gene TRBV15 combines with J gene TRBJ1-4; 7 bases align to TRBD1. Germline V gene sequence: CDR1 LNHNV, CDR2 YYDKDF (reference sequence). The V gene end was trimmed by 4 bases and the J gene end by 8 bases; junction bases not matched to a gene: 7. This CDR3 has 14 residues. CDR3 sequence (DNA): TGTGCCACCAGCACCAGACAGGGAATGGAAAAACTGTTTTTT. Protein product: CATSTRQGMEKLFF.

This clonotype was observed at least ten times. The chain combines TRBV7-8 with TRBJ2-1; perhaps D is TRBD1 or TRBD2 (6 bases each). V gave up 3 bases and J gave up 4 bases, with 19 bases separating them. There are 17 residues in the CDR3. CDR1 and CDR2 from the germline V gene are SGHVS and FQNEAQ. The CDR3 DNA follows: TGTGCCAGCAGCTTTCAGAGTGGGGGGCCTCCTTACAATGAGCAGTTCTTC. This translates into CASSFQSGGPPYNEQFF. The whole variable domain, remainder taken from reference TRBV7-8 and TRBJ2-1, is GAGVSQSPRYKVAKRGQDVALRCDPISGHVSLFWYQQALGQGPEFLTYFQNEAQLDKSGLPSDRFFAERPEGSVSTLKIQRTQQEDSAVYLCASSFQSGGPPYNEQFFGPGTRLTVL.

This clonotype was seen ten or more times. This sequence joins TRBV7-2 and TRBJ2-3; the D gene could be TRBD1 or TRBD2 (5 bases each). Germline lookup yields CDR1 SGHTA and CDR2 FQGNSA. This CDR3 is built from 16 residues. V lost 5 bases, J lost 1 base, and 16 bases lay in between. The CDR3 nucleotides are TGTGCCAGCAGCAGCTCGGGGCTTCGTGGCACAGATACGCAGTATTTT. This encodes CASSSSGLRGTDTQYF.

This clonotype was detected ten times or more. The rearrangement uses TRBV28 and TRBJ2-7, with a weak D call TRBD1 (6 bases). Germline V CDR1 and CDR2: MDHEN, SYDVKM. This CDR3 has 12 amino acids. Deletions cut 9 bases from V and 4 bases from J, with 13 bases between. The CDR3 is CASAGTHYEQYF. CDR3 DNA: TGTGCCAGTGCAGGGACACATTACGAGCAGTACTTC.

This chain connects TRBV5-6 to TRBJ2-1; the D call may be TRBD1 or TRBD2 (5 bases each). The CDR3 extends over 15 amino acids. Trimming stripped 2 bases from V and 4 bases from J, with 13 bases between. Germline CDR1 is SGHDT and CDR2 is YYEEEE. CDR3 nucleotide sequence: TGTGCCAGCAGCTTTACCGGGACCGCGTACAATGAGCAGTTCTTC. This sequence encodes CASSFTGTAYNEQFF.

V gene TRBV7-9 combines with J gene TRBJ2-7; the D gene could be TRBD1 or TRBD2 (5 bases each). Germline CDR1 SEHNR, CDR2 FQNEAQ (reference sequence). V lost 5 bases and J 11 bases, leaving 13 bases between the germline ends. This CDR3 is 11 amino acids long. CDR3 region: CASSLGTRKYF. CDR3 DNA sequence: TGTGCCAGCAGCCTCGGGACGAGGAAGTACTTC.

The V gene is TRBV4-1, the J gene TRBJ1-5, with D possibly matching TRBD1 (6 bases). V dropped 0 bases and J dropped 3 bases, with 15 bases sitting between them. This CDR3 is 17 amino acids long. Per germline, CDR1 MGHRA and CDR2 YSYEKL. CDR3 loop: CASSQDGRGQINQPQHF. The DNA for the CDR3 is TGCGCCAGCAGCCAAGATGGTCGGGGGCAAATCAATCAGCCCCAGCATTTT.

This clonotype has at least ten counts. As DNA, the CDR3 is TGTGCCAGCAGTTTTGGGCAGCCTAAGAACGAGCAGTACTTC. Translated, it gives CASSFGQPKNEQYF. The chain carries TRBV28 and TRBJ2-7, with D hard to call. Germline assignment: CDR1 MDHEN and CDR2 SYDVKM. The CDR3 is made up of 14 amino acids. Trimming removed 3 bases from V and 5 bases from J, with 14 bases in between.